The clone carrying this T cell receptor (beta chain) was counted between two and nine times. Unique molecular identifiers tagged the TCRbeta library. TCRdb analysed the PCR reads with MiXCR anew, one entry per CDR3 protein. Of over 100,000 distinct CDR3 sequences in the sample, 5% to 6% are singletons; the top ten hold approximately 6.6%. This record belongs to a study of T-cell reconstitution after alpha-beta-depleted transplantation in children. Sequencing was performed on PBMCs, mostly from graft donor cells, taken 60 days after TCRalphabeta/CD19-depleted stem cell transplant. The TCR was taken from a female patient aged 2-9 years who had a stem cell transplant for Fanconi anemia, so the T cells may come from the graft donor.

DNA of the CDR3: TGTGCCAGCAGTTTATCGTTCGGTGGCCTCAATCAGCCCCAGCATTTT. Translating it yields CASSLSFGGLNQPQHF. The gene calls are TRBV27 and TRBJ1-5, with D hard to call. V gave up 0 bases and J gave up 3 bases, with 12 bases separating them. The CDR3 is 16 residues long. Germline V gene data show CDR1 as MNHEY and CDR2 as SMNVEV (reference sequence).